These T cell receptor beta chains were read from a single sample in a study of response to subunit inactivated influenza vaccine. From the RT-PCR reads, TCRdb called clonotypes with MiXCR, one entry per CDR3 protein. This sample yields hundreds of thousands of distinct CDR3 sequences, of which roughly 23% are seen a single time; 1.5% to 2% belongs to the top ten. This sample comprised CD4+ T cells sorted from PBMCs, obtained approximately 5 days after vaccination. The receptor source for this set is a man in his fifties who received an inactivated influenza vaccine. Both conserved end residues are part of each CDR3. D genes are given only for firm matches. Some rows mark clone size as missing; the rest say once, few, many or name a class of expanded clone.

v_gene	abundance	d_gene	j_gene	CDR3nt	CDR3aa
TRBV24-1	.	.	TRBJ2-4	TGTGCCACCAGTGATTTCACGGACATTCAGTACTTC	CATSDFTDIQYF
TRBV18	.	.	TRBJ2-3	TGTGCCAGCTCACCAGAGGGGAAAACGCAGTATTTT	CASSPEGKTQYF
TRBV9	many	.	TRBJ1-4	TGTGCCAGCAGCGGGAGTAGTGAAAAACTGTTTTTT	CASSGSSEKLFF
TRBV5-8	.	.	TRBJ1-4	TGTGCCAGCAGCCGACGTGGAGAATCTAATGAAAAACTGTTTTTT	CASSRRGESNEKLFF
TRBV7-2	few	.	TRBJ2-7	TGTGCCAGCAGCTTATCTTATAGTGGCTACGAGCAGTACTTC	CASSLSYSGYEQYF
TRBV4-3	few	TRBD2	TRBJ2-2	TGCGCCAGCAGCCAAGAAGTACTAGCGGGAGGGGTAATCAACACCGGGGAGCTGTTTTTT	CASSQEVLAGGVINTGELFF
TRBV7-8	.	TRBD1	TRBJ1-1	TGTGCCAGCAGCTTATTTGGACAGGCTGGTGAAGCTTTCTTT	CASSLFGQAGEAFF
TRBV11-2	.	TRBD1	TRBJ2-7	TGTGCCAGCAGCTTAACCAGGGGGCTCTACGAGCAGTACTTC	CASSLTRGLYEQYF
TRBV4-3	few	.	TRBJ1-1	TGCGCCAGCAGCCAAGAGACAGGATTGAACACTGAAGCTTTCTTT	CASSQETGLNTEAFF
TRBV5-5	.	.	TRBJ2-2	TGTGCCAGCAGCTTGGGGTCGGCCTCTTCCACCGGGGAGCTGTTTTTT	CASSLGSASSTGELFF
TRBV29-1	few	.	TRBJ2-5	TGCAGCGTTGTGGGCAGGGGTGACAAAGAGACCCAGTACTTC	CSVVGRGDKETQYF
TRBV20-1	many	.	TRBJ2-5	TGCAGTGCTAGCCAAGAGACCCAGTACTTC	CSASQETQYF
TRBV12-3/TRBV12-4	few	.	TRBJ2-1	TGTGCCAGCAGTTTAAGGGAAGGGGAGCAGTTCTTC	CASSLREGEQFF
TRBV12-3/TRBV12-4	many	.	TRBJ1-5	TGTGCCAGCAGACCTCAAGTAGGTCAGCCCCAGCATTTT	CASRPQVGQPQHF